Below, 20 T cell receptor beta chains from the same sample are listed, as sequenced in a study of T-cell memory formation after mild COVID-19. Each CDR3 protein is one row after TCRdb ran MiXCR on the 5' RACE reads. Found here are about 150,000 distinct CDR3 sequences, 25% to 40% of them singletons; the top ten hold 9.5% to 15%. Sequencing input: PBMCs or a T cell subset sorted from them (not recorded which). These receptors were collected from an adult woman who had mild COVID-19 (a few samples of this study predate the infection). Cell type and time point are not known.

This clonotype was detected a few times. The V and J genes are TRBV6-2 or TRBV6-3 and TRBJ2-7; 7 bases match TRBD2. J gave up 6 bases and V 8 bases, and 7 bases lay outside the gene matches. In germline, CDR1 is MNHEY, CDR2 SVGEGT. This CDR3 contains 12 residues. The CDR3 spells CASRRLAGEQYF. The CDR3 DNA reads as TGTGCCAGCCGAAGACTAGCCGGCGAGCAGTACTTC.

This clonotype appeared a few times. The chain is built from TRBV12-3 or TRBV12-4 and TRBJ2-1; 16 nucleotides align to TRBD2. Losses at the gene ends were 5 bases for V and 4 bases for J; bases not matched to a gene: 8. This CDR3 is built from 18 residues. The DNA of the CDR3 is TGTGCCAGCAGTCGACCGGGACTAGCGGGAGGGCCATACAATGAGCAGTTCTTC. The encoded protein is CASSRPGLAGGPYNEQFF.

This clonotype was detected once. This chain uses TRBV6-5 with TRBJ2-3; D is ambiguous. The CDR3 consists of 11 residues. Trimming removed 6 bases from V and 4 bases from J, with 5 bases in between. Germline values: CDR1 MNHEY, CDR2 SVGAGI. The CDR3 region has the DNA TGTGCCAGCAGGCTAGCAGATACGCAGTATTTT. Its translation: CASRLADTQYF.

In nucleotides, the CDR3 is TGTGCCAGCAGCCGCGGACAGGAGTACAATGAGCAGTTCTTC. Encoded protein: CASSRGQEYNEQFF. V usage is TRBV5-5 and J usage is TRBJ2-1; 7 bases are shared with TRBD1. Per germline, CDR1 SGHKS and CDR2 YYEKEE (reference sequence). J lost 4 bases, V lost 4 bases, and 5 bases had no gene match. This CDR3 spans 14 amino acids.

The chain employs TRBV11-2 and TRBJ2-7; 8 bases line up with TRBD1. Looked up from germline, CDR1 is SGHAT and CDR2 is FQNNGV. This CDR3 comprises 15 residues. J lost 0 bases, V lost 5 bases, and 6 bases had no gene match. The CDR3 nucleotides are TGTGCCAGCAGCCCCAGGACAGGGAGCTCCTACGAGCAGTACTTC. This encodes CASSPRTGSSYEQYF.

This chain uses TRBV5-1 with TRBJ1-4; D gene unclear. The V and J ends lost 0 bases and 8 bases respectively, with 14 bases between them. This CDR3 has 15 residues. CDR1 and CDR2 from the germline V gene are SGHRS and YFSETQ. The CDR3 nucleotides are TGCGCCAGCAGCTTGGGTTATGGCCGGGAGGAAAAACTGTTTTTT. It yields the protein CASSLGYGREEKLFF.

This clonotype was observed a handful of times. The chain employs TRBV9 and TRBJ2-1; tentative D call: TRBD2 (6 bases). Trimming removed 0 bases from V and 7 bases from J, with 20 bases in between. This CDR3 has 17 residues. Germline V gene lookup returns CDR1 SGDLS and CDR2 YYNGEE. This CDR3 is CASSVGPGGWELNEQFF. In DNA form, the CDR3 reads TGTGCCAGCAGCGTAGGTCCCGGGGGTTGGGAACTTAATGAGCAGTTCTTC.

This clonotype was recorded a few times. The CDR3 protein is CASSYSSGSTEAFF. The CDR3 nucleotides are TGTGCCAGCAGTTATTCGTCAGGGTCGACTGAAGCTTTCTTT. The rearrangement joins TRBV6-5 to TRBJ1-1; weak D call: TRBD1 (5 bases). The CDR3 has 14 residues. Trimming left V 3 bases short and J 5 bases short, with 13 bases between. Germline CDR1 and CDR2: MNHEY and SVGAGI.

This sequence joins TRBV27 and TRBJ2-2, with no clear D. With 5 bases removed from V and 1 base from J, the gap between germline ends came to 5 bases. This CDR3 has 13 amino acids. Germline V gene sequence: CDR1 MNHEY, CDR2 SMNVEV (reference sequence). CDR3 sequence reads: CASSPRNTGELFF. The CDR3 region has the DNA TGTGCCAGCAGTCCACGGAACACCGGGGAGCTGTTTTTT.

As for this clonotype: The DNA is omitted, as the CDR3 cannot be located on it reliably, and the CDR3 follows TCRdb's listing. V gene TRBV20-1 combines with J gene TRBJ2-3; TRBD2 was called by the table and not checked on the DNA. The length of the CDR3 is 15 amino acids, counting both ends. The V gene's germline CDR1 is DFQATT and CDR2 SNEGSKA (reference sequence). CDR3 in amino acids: CSAREVARGTDTKYF.

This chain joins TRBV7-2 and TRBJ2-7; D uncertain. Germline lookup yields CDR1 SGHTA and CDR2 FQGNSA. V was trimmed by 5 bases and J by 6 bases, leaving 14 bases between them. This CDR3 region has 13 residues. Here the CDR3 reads CASSQLWGSEQYF. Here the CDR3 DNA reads TGTGCCAGCAGCCAACTCTGGGGATCCGAGCAGTACTTC.

For the CDR3, the DNA is TGTGCCAGCATCCAGGGGAGGACCGGGGAGCTGTTTTTT. Translation: CASIQGRTGELFF. This chain links TRBV6-5 with TRBJ2-2, with D perhaps assigned TRBD1 or TRBD2 (6 bases each). Germline CDR1 is MNHEY and CDR2 is SVGAGI. This CDR3 spans 13 amino acids. V lost 7 bases and J 5 bases, leaving 11 bases between the germline ends.

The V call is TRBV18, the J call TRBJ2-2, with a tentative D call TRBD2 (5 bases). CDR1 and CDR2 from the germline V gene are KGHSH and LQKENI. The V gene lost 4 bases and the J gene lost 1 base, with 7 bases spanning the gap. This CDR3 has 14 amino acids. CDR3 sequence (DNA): TGTGCCAGCTCACTCGGACTGAACACCGGGGAGCTGTTTTTT. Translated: CASSLGLNTGELFF. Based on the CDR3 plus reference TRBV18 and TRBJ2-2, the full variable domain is NAGVMQNPRHLVRRRGQEARLRCSPMKGHSHVYWYRQLPEEGLKFMVYLQKENIIDESGMPKERFSAEFPKEGPSILRIQQVVRGDSAAYFCASSLGLNTGELFFGEGSRLTVL.

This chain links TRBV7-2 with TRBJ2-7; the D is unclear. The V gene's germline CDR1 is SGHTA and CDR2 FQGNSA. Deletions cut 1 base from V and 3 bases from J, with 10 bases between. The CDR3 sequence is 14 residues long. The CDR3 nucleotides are TGTGCCAGCAGCTTAGTTACTCCCAGCTACGAGCAGTACTTC. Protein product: CASSLVTPSYEQYF.

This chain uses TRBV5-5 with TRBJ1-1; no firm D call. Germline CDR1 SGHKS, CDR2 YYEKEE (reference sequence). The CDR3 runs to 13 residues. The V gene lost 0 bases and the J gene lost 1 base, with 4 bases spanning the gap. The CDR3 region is CASSLVPNTEAFF. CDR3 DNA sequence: TGTGCCAGCAGCTTGGTCCCGAACACTGAAGCTTTCTTT.

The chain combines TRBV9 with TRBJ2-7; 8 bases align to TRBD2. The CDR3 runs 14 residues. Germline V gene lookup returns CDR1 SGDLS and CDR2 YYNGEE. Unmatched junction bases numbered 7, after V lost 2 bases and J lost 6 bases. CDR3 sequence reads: CASSVSGDLGEQYF. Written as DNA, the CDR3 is TGTGCCAGCAGCGTTAGCGGGGACCTGGGCGAGCAGTACTTC.

CDR3 in DNA: TGTGCCAGCAGCGGACGGGACACCTATAATTCACCCCTCCACTTT. Its translation: CASSGRDTYNSPLHF. The J gene is TRBJ1-6, the V gene TRBV7-2, with D possibly TRBD1 on 6 matching bases. The CDR3 is 15 residues long. The germline V gene encodes CDR1 SGHTA and CDR2 FQGNSA. V lost 5 bases and J 2 bases, leaving 10 bases between the germline ends.

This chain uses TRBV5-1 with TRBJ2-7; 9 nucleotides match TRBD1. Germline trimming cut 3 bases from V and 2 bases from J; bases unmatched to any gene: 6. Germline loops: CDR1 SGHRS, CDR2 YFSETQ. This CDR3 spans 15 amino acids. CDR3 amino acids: CASSSPGQGTYEQYF. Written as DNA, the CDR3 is TGCGCCAGCAGCTCGCCGGGACAGGGAACCTACGAGCAGTACTTC.

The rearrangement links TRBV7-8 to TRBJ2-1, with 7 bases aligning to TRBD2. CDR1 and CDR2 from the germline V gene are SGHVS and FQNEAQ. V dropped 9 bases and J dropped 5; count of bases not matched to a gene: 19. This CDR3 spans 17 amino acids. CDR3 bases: TGTGCCAGTAGTATGGCCTTCGGGGTAGCGGGTAACAATGAGCAGTTCTTC. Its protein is CASSMAFGVAGNNEQFF.

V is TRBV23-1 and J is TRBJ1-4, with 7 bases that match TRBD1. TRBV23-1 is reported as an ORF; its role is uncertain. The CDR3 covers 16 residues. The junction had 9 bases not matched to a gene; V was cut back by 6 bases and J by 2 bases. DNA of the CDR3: TGCGCCAGCAGCCAAGGGAGGACAGGCACTAATGAAAAACTGTTTTTT. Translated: CASSQGRTGTNEKLFF.